This passage covers 7 T cell receptor beta chains from one sample sequenced in a study of technical replicates of blood from a few donors. Measured with immunoSEQ multiplex PCR; TCRdb has only the in-frame clones, and not every one. The table shows under 90,000 clones, with around 97% occurring only once. What was sequenced was T cells isolated from PBMCs. The source of these receptors is a human donor in good health.

This rearrangement joins TRBV4-2 to TRBJ2-7, with unresolved D. Germline CDR1 is LGHNA and CDR2 is YNFKEQ. The CDR3 sequence is 12 residues long. V dropped 0 bases and J dropped 5 bases, with 5 bases sitting between them. CDR3 protein: CASSQDGNEQYF. The CDR3 coding sequence is TGTGCCAGCAGCCAAGATGGCAACGAGCAGTACTTC.

The chain combines TRBV5-1 with TRBJ2-1, with 10 nucleotides matching TRBD2. Trimming cost V 4 bases and J 4 bases; bases outside gene matches: 5. This CDR3 spans 15 amino acids. Germline V gene data show CDR1 as SGHRS and CDR2 as YFSETQ. CDR3 region: CASSVTSGAYNEQFF. For the CDR3, the DNA is TGCGCCAGCAGCGTTACTAGCGGGGCTTACAATGAGCAGTTCTTC.

The count of this clone is one. This sequence joins TRBV29-1 and TRBJ2-7; 12 positions agree with TRBD2. This CDR3 spans 16 amino acids. CDR1 is SQVTM and CDR2 is ANQGSEA in the germline V gene. Germline trimming cut 4 bases from V and 3 bases from J; bases unmatched to any gene: 10. CDR3 sequence (DNA): TGCAGCGTTGGGCGGCTAGCGGGAGGGATACTCTACGAGCAGTACTTC. Translating gives CSVGRLAGGILYEQYF.

The chain carries TRBV19 and TRBJ1-3; 8 nucleotides match TRBD1. Per the germline V gene, CDR1 is LNHDA and CDR2 is SQIVND (reference sequence). After removal of 6 bases from V and 6 bases from J, the junction contained 13 bases not matched to a gene. CDR3 length: 16 residues. CDR3 DNA sequence: TGTGCCAGTAGCGAACTCGGACAGGGATTGCTAAACACCATATATTTT. This encodes CASSELGQGLLNTIYF.

This clone was observed a handful of times. The gene calls are TRBV5-8 and TRBJ2-3, with a possible D match to TRBD1 (6 bases). There are 15 residues in the CDR3. V was cut by 5 bases and J by 6 bases, with 19 bases left in between. CDR1 is SGHTS, CDR2 YDEGEE, per germline. CDR3 nucleotide sequence: TGTGCCAGCAGGGCCGGGACCGGGACACTGGATACGCAGTATTTT. This translates into CASRAGTGTLDTQYF.

V is TRBV28 and J is TRBJ2-1; TRBD1 matches at 8 bases. Trimming cost V 6 bases and J 6 bases; bases outside gene matches: 10. CDR3 size: 15 residues. CDR1 MDHEN and CDR2 SYDVKM come from the germline V gene. As DNA, the CDR3 is TGTGCCAGCAGCTCCATGGGGACAGGCACCAATGAGCAGTTCTTC. Amino acid sequence: CASSSMGTGTNEQFF. Based on the CDR3 plus reference TRBV28 and TRBJ2-1, the full variable domain is DVKVTQSSRYLVKRTGEKVFLECVQDMDHENMFWYRQDPGLGLRLIYFSYDVKMKEKGDIPEGYSVSREKKERFSLILESASTNQTSMYLCASSSMGTGTNEQFFGPGTRLTVL.

The chain combines TRBV9 with TRBJ2-1; the D is unclear. V lost 0 bases, J lost 8 bases, and 15 bases lay in between. The CDR3 is 15 amino acids. Per the germline V gene, CDR1 is SGDLS and CDR2 is YYNGEE. The CDR3 spells CASSVVARSGDEQFF. In DNA form, the CDR3 reads TGTGCCAGCAGCGTAGTCGCCAGGTCAGGCGATGAGCAGTTCTTC.